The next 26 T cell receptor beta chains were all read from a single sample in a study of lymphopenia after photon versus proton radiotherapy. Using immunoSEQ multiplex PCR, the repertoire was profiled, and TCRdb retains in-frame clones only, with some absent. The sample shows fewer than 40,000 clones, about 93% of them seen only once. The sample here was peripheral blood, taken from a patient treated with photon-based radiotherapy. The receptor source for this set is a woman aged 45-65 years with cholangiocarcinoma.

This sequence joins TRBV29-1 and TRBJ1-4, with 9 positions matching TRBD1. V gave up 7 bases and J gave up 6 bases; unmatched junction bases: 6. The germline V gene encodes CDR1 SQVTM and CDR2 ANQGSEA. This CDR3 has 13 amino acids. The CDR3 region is CSARTGEYEKLFF. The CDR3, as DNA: TGCAGCGCGAGGACAGGGGAGTATGAAAAACTGTTTTTT. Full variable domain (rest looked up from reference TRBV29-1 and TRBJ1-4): SAVISQKPSRDICQRGTSLTIQCQVDSQVTMMFWYRQQPGQSLTLIATANQGSEATYESGFVIDKFPISRPNLTFSTLTVSNMSPEDSSIYLCSARTGEYEKLFFGSGTQLSVL.

Here the CDR3 DNA reads TGTGCCAGCAGCCAAGACAGAGATACGCAGTATTTT. Its translation: CASSQDRDTQYF. The V gene is TRBV5-4, the J gene TRBJ2-3; tentative D call: TRBD1 (5 bases). The V and J ends lost 4 bases and 5 bases respectively, with 8 bases between them. The CDR3 loop spans 12 amino acids. CDR1 and CDR2 (germline): SGHNT, YYREEE (reference sequence). Based on the CDR3 plus reference TRBV5-4 and TRBJ2-3, the full variable domain is ETGVTQSPTHLIKTRGQQVTLRCSSQSGHNTVSWYQQALGQGPQFIFQYYREEENGRGNFPPRFSGLQFPNYSSELNVNALELDDSALYLCASSQDRDTQYFGPGTRLTVL.

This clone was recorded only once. Written as DNA, the CDR3 is TGCGCCAGCAGCCGACAAGCGGGGGGGCAAGAGACCCAGTACTTC. This sequence encodes CASSRQAGGQETQYF. The V and J genes are TRBV4-1 and TRBJ2-5, with TRBD2 matching over 10 bases. This CDR3 contains 15 residues. V shed 4 bases and J 2 bases; nucleotides not matched to a gene: 4. CDR1 is MGHRA, CDR2 YSYEKL, per germline.

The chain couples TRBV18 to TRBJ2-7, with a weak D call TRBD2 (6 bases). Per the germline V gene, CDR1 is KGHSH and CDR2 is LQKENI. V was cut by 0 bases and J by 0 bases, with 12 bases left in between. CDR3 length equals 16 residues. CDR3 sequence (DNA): TGTGCCAGCTCACCACCCGCGGGGTTCAGCTCCTACGAGCAGTACTTC. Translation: CASSPPAGFSSYEQYF.

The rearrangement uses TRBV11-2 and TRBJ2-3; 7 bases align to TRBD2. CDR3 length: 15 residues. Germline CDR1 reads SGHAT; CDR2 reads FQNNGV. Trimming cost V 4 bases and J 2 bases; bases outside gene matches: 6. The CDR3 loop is CASSSWGGDTDTQYF. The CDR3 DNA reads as TGTGCCAGCAGCTCCTGGGGGGGGGACACAGATACGCAGTATTTT.

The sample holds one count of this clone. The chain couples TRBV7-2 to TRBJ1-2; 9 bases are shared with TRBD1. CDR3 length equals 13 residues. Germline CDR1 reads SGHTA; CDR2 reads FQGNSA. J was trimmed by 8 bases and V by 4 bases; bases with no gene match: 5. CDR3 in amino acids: CASSSGTGNGYTF. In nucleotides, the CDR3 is TGTGCCAGCAGCTCAGGGACAGGGAACGGCTACACCTTC.

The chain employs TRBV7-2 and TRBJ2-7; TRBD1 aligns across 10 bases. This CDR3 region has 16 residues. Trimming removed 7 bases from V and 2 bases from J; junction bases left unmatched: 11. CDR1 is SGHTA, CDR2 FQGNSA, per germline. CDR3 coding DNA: TGTGCCAGCACCCCTCGTCGGGACAGGGGTCCCTACGAGCAGTACTTC. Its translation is CASTPRRDRGPYEQYF.

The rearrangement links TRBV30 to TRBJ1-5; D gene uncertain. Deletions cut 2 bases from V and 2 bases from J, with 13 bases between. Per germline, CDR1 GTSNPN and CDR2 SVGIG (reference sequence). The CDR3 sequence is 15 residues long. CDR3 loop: CAWSPSKQGNQPQHF. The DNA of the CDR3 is TGTGCCTGGAGTCCCTCTAAGCAGGGCAATCAGCCCCAGCATTTT.

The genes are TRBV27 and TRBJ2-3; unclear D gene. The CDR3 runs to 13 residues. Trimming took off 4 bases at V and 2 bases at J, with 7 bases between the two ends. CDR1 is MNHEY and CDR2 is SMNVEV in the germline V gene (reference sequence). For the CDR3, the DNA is TGTGCCAGCAGTTGGGTATCCACAGATACGCAGTATTTT. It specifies CASSWVSTDTQYF.

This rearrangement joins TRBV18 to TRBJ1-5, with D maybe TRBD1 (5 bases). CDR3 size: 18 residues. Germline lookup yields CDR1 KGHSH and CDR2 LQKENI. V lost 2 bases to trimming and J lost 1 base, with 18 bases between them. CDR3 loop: CASSPFVRRGSSNQPQHF. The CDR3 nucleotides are TGTGCCAGCTCACCATTTGTGCGGAGGGGATCGAGCAATCAGCCCCAGCATTTT.

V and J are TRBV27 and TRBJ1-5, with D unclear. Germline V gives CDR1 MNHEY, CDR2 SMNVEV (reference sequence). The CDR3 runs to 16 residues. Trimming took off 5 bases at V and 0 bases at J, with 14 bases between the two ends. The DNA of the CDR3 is TGTGCCAGCAGTCCCCAGGCATCGAATAGCAATCAGCCCCAGCATTTT. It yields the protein CASSPQASNSNQPQHF.

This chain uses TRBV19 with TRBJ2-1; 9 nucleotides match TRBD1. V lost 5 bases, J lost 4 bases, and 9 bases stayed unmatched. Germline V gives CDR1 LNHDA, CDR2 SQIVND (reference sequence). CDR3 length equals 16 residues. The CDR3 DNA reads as TGTGCCAGTAGTCGAACGAACAGGGGGCCGTACAATGAGCAGTTCTTC. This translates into CASSRTNRGPYNEQFF. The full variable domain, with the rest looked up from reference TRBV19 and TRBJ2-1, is DGGITQSPKYLFRKEGQNVTLSCEQNLNHDAMYWYRQDPGQGLRLIYYSQIVNDFQKGDIAEGYSVSREKKESFPLTVTSAQKNPTAFYLCASSRTNRGPYNEQFFGPGTRLTVL.

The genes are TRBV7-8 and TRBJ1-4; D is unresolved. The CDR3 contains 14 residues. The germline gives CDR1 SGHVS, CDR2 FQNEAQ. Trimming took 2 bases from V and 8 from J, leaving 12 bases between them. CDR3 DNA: TGTGCCAGCAGCTTAAACCGCCTGGGGGAAAAACTGTTTTTT. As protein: CASSLNRLGEKLFF.

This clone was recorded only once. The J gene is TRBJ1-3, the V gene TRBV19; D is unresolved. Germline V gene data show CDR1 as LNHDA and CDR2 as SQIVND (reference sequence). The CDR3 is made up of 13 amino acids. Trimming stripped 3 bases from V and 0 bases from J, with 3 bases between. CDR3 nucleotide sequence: TGTGCCAGTAGTATGAACTCTGGAAACACCATATATTTT. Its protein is CASSMNSGNTIYF.

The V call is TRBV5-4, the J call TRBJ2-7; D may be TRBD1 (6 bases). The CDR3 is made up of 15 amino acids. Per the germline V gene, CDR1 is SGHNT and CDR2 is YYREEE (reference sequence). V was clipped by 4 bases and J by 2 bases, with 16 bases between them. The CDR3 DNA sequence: TGTGCCAGCAGCCGCGGACAGATATCAACCTACGAGCAGTACTTC. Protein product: CASSRGQISTYEQYF.

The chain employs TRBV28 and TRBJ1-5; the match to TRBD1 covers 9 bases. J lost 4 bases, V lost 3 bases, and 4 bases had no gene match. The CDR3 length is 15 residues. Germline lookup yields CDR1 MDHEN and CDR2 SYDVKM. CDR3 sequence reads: CASSFPGQGNQPQHF. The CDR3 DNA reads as TGTGCCAGCAGTTTTCCGGGACAGGGAAATCAGCCCCAGCATTTT.

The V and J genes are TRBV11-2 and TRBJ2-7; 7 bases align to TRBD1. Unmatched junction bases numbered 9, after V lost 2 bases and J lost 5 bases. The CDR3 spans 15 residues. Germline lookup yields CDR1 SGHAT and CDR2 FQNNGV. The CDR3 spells CASSLRTQGPHEQYF. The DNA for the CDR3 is TGTGCCAGCAGCTTAAGAACACAGGGGCCCCACGAGCAGTACTTC.

Written as DNA, the CDR3 is TGTGCCAGTAGGCCCCCCCGTGAGGGAGGCCTCAATCAGCCCCAGCATTTT. Protein product: CASRPPREGGLNQPQHF. This chain links TRBV19 with TRBJ1-5, with D unresolved. With 6 bases removed from V and 3 bases from J, the gap between germline ends came to 21 bases. The germline V gene has CDR1 LNHDA and CDR2 SQIVND (reference sequence). This CDR3 comprises 17 residues.

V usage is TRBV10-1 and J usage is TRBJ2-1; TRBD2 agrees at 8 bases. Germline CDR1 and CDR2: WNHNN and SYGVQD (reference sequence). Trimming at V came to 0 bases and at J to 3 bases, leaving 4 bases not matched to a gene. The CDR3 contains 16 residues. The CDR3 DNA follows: TGCGCCAGCAGTGAGTCGAAGCGGGGGCTCTACAATGAGCAGTTCTTC. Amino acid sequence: CASSESKRGLYNEQFF.

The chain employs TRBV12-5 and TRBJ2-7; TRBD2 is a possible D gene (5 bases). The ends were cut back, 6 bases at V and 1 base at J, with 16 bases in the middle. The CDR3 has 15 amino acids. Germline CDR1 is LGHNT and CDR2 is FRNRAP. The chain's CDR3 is CASGIGRGGSYEQYF. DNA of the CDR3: TGTGCTAGTGGCATAGGTCGGGGTGGTTCCTACGAGCAGTACTTC.

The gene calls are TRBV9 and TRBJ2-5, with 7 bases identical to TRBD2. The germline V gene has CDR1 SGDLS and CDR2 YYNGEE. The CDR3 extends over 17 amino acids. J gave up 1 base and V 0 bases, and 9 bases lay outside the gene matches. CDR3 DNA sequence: TGTGCCAGCAGCGTAGGGAGTAGGGTAGCGGGCCAAGAGACCCAGTACTTC. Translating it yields CASSVGSRVAGQETQYF.

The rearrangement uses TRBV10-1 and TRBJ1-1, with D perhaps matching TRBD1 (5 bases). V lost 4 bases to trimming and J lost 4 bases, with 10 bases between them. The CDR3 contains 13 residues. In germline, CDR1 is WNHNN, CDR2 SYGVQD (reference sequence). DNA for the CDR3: TGCGCCAGCAGTGGGGCCCAGGGCACTGAAGCTTTCTTT. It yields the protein CASSGAQGTEAFF.

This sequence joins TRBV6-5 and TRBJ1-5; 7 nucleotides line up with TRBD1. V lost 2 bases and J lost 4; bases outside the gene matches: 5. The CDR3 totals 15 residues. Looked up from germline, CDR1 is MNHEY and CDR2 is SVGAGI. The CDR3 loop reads CASSYRRDRNQPQHF. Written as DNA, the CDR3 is TGTGCCAGCAGTTACCGTAGGGACAGAAATCAGCCCCAGCATTTT.

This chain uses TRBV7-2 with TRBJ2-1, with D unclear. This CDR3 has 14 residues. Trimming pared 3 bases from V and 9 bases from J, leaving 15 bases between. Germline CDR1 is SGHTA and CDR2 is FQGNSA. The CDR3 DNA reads TGTGCCAGCAGCTTTATAGGTAGTGTCGCTGAGCAGTTCTTC. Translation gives CASSFIGSVAEQFF.

CDR3 nucleotide sequence: TGTGCCACCGAACAGGGGGCAGGGACTGAAGCTTTCTTT. Its translation: CATEQGAGTEAFF. The rearrangement uses TRBV6-5 and TRBJ1-1, with 9 bases that match TRBD1. The CDR3 consists of 13 residues. Looked up from germline, CDR1 is MNHEY and CDR2 is SVGAGI. The J segment lost 5 bases and the V segment lost 10 bases, leaving 8 bases of the junction unmatched.

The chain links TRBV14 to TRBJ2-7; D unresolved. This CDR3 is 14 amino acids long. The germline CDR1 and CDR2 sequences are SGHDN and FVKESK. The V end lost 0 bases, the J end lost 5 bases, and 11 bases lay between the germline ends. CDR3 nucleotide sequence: TGTGCCAGCAGCCAAGATTTTTCACAGAACGAGCAGTACTTC. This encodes CASSQDFSQNEQYF.